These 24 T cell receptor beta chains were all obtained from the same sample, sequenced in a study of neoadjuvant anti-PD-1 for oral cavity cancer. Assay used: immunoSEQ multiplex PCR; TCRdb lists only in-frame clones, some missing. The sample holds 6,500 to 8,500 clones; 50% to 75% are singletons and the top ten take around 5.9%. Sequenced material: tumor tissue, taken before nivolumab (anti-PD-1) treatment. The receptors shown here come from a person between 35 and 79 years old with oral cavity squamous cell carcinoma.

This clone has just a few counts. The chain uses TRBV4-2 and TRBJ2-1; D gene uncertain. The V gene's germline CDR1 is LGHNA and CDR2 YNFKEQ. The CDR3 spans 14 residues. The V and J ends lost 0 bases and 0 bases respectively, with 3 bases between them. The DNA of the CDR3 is TGTGCCAGCAGCCAAGACCTCTCCTACAATGAGCAGTTCTTC. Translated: CASSQDLSYNEQFF.

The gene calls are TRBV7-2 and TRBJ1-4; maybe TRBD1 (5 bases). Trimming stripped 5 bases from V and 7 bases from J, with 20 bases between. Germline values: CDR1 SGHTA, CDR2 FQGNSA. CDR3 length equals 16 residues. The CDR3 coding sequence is TGTGCCAGCAGCGCCCTGAGGGGCGCGGGCGTTGAAAAACTGTTTTTT. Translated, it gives CASSALRGAGVEKLFF.

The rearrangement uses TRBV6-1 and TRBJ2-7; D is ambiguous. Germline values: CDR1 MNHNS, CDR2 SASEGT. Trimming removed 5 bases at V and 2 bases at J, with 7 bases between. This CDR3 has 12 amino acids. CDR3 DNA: TGTGCCAGCAGTATAAACCCCTACGAGCAGTACTTC. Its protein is CASSINPYEQYF.

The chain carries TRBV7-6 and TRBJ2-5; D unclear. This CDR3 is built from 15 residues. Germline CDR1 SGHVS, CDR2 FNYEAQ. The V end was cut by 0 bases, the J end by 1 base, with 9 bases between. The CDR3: CASSLAGSRQETQYF. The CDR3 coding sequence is TGTGCCAGCAGCTTAGCGGGGTCTCGCCAAGAGACCCAGTACTTC.

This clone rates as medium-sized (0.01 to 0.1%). The CDR3 DNA is TGTGCCAGCAGCCCAGGGATCACGGGAGAAAAACTGTTTTTT. Translation gives CASSPGITGEKLFF. The chain combines TRBV6-5 with TRBJ1-4, with TRBD1 as a possible D gene (5 bases). The germline CDR1 and CDR2 sequences are MNHEY and SVGAGI. Trimming shortened V by 6 bases and J by 8 bases, and 16 bases separated the two germline ends. The CDR3 contains 14 residues.

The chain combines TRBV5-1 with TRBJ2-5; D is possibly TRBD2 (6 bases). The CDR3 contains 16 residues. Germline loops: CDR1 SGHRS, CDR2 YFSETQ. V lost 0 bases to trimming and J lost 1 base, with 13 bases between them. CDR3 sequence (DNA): TGCGCCAGCAGCTTGGACGGGAGCACCCTCCAAGAGACCCAGTACTTC. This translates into CASSLDGSTLQETQYF.

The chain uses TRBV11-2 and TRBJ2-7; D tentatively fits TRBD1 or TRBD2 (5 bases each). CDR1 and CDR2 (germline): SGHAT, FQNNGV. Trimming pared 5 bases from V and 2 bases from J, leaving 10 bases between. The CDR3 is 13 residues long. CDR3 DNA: TGTGCCAGCAGCCGGGACCCAACCTACGAGCAGTACTTC. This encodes CASSRDPTYEQYF.

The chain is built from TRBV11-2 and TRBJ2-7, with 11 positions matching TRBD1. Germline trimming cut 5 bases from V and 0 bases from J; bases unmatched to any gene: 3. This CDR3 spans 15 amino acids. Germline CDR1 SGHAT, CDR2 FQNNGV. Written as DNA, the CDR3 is TGTGCCAGCAGCCTCGGACAGGGGGCCTCCTACGAGCAGTACTTC. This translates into CASSLGQGASYEQYF.

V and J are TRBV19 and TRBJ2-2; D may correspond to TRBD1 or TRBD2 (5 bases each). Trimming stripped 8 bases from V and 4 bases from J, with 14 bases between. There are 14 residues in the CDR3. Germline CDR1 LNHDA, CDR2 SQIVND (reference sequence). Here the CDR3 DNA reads TGTGCCAGTGCCCGGGACGGCCTCACCGGGGAGCTGTTTTTT. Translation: CASARDGLTGELFF. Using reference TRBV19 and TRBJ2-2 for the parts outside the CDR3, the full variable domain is DGGITQSPKYLFRKEGQNVTLSCEQNLNHDAMYWYRQDPGQGLRLIYYSQIVNDFQKGDIAEGYSVSREKKESFPLTVTSAQKNPTAFYLCASARDGLTGELFFGEGSRLTVL.

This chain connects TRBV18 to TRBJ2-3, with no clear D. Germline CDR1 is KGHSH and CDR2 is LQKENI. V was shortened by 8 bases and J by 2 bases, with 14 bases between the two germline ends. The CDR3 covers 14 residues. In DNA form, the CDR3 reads TGTGCCAGCCGAAGAGGTGGCTACACAGATACGCAGTATTTT. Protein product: CASRRGGYTDTQYF.

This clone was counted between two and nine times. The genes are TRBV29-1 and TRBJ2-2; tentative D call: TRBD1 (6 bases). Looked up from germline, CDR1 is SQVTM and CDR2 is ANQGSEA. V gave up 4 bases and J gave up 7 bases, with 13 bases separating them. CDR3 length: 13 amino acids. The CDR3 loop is CSVGPGQHGELFF. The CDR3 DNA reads TGCAGCGTTGGCCCAGGACAGCACGGGGAGCTGTTTTTT.

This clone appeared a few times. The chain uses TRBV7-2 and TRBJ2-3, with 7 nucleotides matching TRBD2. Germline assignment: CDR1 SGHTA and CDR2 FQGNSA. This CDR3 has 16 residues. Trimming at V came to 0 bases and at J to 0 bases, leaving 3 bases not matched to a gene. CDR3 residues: CASSLASGASTDTQYF. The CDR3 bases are TGTGCCAGCAGCTTAGCCAGCGGGGCTAGCACAGATACGCAGTATTTT.

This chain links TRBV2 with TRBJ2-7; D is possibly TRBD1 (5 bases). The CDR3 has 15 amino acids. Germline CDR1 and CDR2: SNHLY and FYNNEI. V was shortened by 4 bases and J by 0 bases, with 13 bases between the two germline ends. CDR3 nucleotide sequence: TGTGCCAGCAGTGGGGTACAGGATCTCTCCTACGAGCAGTACTTC. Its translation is CASSGVQDLSYEQYF. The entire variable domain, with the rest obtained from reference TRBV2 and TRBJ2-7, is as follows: EPEVTQTPSHQVTQMGQEVILRCVPISNHLYFYWYRQILGQKVEFLVSFYNNEISEKSEIFDDQFSVERPDGSNFTLKIRSTKLEDSAMYFCASSGVQDLSYEQYFGPGTRLTVT.

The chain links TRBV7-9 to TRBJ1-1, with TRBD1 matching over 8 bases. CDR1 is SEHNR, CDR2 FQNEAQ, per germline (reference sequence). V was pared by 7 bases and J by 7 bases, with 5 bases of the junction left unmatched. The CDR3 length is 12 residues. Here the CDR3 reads CASTQGAGEAFF. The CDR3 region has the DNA TGTGCCAGCACCCAGGGGGCAGGTGAAGCTTTCTTT.

CDR3 DNA: TGTGCCAGCAGTGAATTGGGGGAAACCCCTCGCTATGGCTACACCTTC. It encodes CASSELGETPRYGYTF. The chain employs TRBV6-1 and TRBJ1-2; possibly TRBD1 for D (5 bases). The CDR3 is 16 residues long. Germline V gene data show CDR1 as MNHNS and CDR2 as SASEGT. V lost 2 bases to trimming and J lost 4 bases, with 17 bases between them.

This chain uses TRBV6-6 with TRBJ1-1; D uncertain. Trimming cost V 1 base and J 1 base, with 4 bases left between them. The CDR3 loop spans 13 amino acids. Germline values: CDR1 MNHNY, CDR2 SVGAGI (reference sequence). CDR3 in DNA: TGTGCCAGCAGTTACTGGGGGAACACTGAAGCTTTCTTT. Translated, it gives CASSYWGNTEAFF.

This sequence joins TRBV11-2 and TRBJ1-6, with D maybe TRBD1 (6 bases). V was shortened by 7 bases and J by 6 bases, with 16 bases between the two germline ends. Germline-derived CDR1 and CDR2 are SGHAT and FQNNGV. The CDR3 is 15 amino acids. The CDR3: CASKRCRGGNSPLHF. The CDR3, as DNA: TGTGCCAGCAAAAGATGTAGGGGGGGTAATTCACCCCTCCACTTT. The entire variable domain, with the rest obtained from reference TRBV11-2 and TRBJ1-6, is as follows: EAGVAQSPRYKIIEKRQSVAFWCNPISGHATLYWYQQILGQGPKLLIQFQNNGVVDDSQLPKDRFSAERLKGVDSTLKIQPAKLEDSAVYLCASKRCRGGNSPLHFGNGTRLTVT.

CDR3 nucleotide sequence: TGCGCCAGCAGTGCCCACAGGCCCGGAGAGACCCAGTACTTC. Translating gives CASSAHRPGETQYF. The chain has TRBV10-1 and TRBJ2-5; perhaps TRBD1 as D (5 bases). From germline, CDR1 is WNHNN and CDR2 SYGVQD (reference sequence). The CDR3 contains 14 residues. V dropped 4 bases and J dropped 4 bases, with 13 bases sitting between them.

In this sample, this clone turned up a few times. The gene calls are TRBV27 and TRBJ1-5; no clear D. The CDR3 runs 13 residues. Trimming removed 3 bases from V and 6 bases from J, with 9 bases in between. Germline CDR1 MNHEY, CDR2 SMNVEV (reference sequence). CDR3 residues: CASSLHRGQPQHF. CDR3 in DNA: TGTGCCAGCAGTTTGCACCGGGGTCAGCCCCAGCATTTT.

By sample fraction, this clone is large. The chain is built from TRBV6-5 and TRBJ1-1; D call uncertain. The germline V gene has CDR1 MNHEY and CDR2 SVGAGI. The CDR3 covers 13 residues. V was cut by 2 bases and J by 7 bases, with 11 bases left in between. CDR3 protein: CASSYGEEDEAFF. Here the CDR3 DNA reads TGTGCCAGCAGTTACGGGGAAGAAGATGAAGCTTTCTTT.

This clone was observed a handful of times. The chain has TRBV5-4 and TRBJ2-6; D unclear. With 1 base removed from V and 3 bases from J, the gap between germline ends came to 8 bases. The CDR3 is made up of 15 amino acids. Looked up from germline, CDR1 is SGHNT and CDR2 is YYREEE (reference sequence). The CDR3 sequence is CASSLRTFGANVLTF. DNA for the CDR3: TGTGCCAGCAGCTTGAGGACCTTTGGGGCCAACGTCCTGACTTTC.

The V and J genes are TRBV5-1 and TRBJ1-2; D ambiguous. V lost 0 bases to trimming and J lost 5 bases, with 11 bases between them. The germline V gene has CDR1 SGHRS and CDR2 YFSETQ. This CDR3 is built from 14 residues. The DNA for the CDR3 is TGCGCCAGCAGCTTGGGGTTGGGTTTATATGGCTACACCTTC. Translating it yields CASSLGLGLYGYTF.

CDR3: CASSLEEKPADTRPHSNQPQHF. The CDR3 nucleotides are TGCGCCAGCAGCTTGGAGGAAAAACCGGCGGACACTCGACCTCATAGCAATCAGCCCCAGCATTTT. This chain connects TRBV5-1 to TRBJ1-5; possible D gene TRBD1, 5 bases. The CDR3 has 22 residues. Germline V gene lookup returns CDR1 SGHRS and CDR2 YFSETQ. V lost 0 bases and J 0 bases, leaving 28 bases between the germline ends. Complete variable domain (other parts from reference TRBV5-1 and TRBJ1-5): KAGVTQTPRYLIKTRGQQVTLSCSPISGHRSVSWYQQTPGQGLQFLFEYFSETQRNKGNFPGRFSGRQFSNSRSEMNVSTLELGDSALYLCASSLEEKPADTRPHSNQPQHFGDGTRLSIL.

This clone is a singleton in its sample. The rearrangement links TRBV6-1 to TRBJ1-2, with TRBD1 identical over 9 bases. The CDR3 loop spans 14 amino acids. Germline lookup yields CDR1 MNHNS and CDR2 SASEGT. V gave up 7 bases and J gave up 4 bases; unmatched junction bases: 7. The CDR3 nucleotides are TGTGCCAGCACCGTTCGACAGGGGGTCTATGGCTACACCTTC. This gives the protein CASTVRQGVYGYTF.